Listed below are T cell receptor beta chains from one sample, sequenced in a study of blood T cell repertoires in COVID-19. Here immunoSEQ multiplex PCR was the method, and the copy in TCRdb shows in-frame clones only, minus some. The data show 150,000 to 200,000 clones, with roughly 91% seen just once and 3.5% to 4.5% held by the top ten. The sample consisted of peripheral blood. These TCRs come from a human donor in a cohort sampled during active COVID-19. Each CDR3 is given with its conserved first and last residue. Each record gives: clone size, J gene, V gene, D gene, CDR3 protein, CDR3 DNA. The D gene is left open where the match is weak. Size is stated for part of the rows, as once, few or many counts, or as a class when the clone is expanded.

size: .; J: TRBJ2-2; V: TRBV18; D: TRBD1; CDR3: CASSSGTANTGELFF; DNA: TGTGCCAGCTCATCCGGGACAGCGAACACCGGGGAGCTGTTTTTT
size: .; J: TRBJ2-7; V: TRBV11-2; D: .; CDR3: CASSLRGEQYF; DNA: TGTGCCAGCAGCTTAAGGGGGGAGCAGTACTTC
size: .; J: TRBJ2-4; V: TRBV18; D: .; CDR3: CASSPPSVAKNIQYF; DNA: TGTGCCAGCTCACCACCGTCAGTAGCCAAAAACATTCAGTACTTC
size: .; J: TRBJ2-7; V: TRBV29-1; D: TRBD2; CDR3: CSADGLAGGIRGSYEQYF; DNA: TGCAGCGCCGATGGACTAGCGGGAGGGATTAGGGGTTCCTACGAGCAGTACTTC
size: once; J: TRBJ2-3; V: TRBV6-6; D: .; CDR3: CASSYEGGTDTQYF; DNA: TGTGCCAGCAGTTATGAGGGGGGCACAGATACGCAGTATTTT
size: .; J: TRBJ2-1; V: TRBV7-2; D: .; CDR3: CASSLVGSGLQFF; DNA: TGTGCCAGCAGCTTAGTTGGCAGCGGTCTGCAGTTCTTC
size: .; J: TRBJ1-3; V: TRBV7-2; D: .; CDR3: CASSLVGQSSGNTIYF; DNA: TGTGCCAGCAGCTTAGTAGGACAAAGCTCTGGAAACACCATATATTTT
size: once; J: TRBJ2-7; V: TRBV13; D: TRBD2; CDR3: CASSASGSGSYEQYF; DNA: TGTGCCAGCAGCGCTAGCGGGAGTGGATCCTACGAGCAGTACTTC
size: once; J: TRBJ2-3; V: TRBV6-6; D: TRBD2; CDR3: CASSSSGLPSTDTQYF; DNA: TGTGCCAGCAGTTCGTCGGGACTACCTAGCACAGATACGCAGTATTTT
size: .; J: TRBJ2-7; V: TRBV5-1; D: .; CDR3: CASSLDPSGVGRLYEQYF; DNA: TGCGCCAGCAGCTTGGACCCCTCGGGGGTGGGTAGGTTGTACGAGCAGTACTTC
size: .; J: TRBJ2-2; V: TRBV5-1; D: TRBD2; CDR3: CASSLARSGRATNTGELFF; DNA: TGCGCCAGCAGCTTGGCCCGTAGCGGGAGGGCGACGAACACCGGGGAGCTGTTTTTT
size: .; J: TRBJ2-7; V: TRBV5-5; D: .; CDR3: CASSLVGGMGEQYF; DNA: TGTGCCAGCAGCTTGGTTGGCGGGATGGGCGAGCAGTACTTC
size: .; J: TRBJ2-5; V: TRBV15; D: TRBD2; CDR3: CATTGGGLETQYF; DNA: TGTGCCACCACCGGGGGGGGGCTAGAGACCCAGTACTTC
size: .; J: TRBJ2-2; V: TRBV12-3/TRBV12-4; D: .; CDR3: CASREPFTGELFF; DNA: TGTGCCAGCAGGGAGCCTTTCACCGGGGAGCTGTTTTTT
size: .; J: TRBJ1-1; V: TRBV4-3; D: TRBD1; CDR3: CASSHPGQDTEAFF; DNA: TGCGCCAGCAGCCATCCCGGACAGGACACTGAAGCTTTCTTT
size: .; J: TRBJ2-1; V: TRBV9; D: .; CDR3: CASSVEAGSSYNEQFF; DNA: TGTGCCAGCAGCGTAGAGGCGGGTAGCTCCTACAATGAGCAGTTCTTC
size: .; J: TRBJ1-2; V: TRBV6-1; D: .; CDR3: CASSEPEAGNYGYTF; DNA: TGTGCCAGCAGTGAGCCGGAGGCAGGCAACTATGGCTACACCTTC
size: .; J: TRBJ1-1; V: TRBV18; D: TRBD1; CDR3: CASSPRQGTETEAFF; DNA: TGTGCCAGCTCACCACGACAGGGGACGGAGACTGAAGCTTTCTTT
size: .; J: TRBJ2-3; V: TRBV6-2/TRBV6-3; D: TRBD2; CDR3: CASSFSGRALSTDTQYF; DNA: TGTGCCAGCAGTTTTAGCGGGAGGGCCCTTAGTACAGATACGCAGTATTTT
size: .; J: TRBJ2-7; V: TRBV6-5; D: TRBD2; CDR3: CASRGTTSSYEQYF; DNA: TGTGCCAGCAGGGGGACTACCTCCTCCTACGAGCAGTACTTC
size: .; J: TRBJ2-7; V: TRBV24-1; D: TRBD2; CDR3: CATSAPLAGRYEQYF; DNA: TGTGCCACCAGTGCCCCACTAGCGGGCAGATACGAGCAGTACTTC
size: .; J: TRBJ2-7; V: TRBV6-6; D: .; CDR3: CASSYSVGSSAYEQYF; DNA: TGTGCCAGCAGTTACTCAGTAGGGAGTAGTGCCTACGAGCAGTACTTC
size: few; J: TRBJ2-1; V: TRBV6-6; D: TRBD2; CDR3: CASSRSGGDNEQFF; DNA: TGTGCCAGCAGCCGTAGCGGGGGGGACAATGAGCAGTTCTTC
size: .; J: TRBJ2-2; V: TRBV7-6; D: .; CDR3: CASSHLNTGELFF; DNA: TGTGCCAGCAGCCATCTAAACACCGGGGAGCTGTTTTTT
size: once; J: TRBJ1-3; V: TRBV29-1; D: .; CDR3: CSARVGDTIYF; DNA: TGCAGCGCCCGAGTGGGAGACACCATATATTTT
size: .; J: TRBJ1-4; V: TRBV7-9; D: .; CDR3: CASSLAALNEKLFF; DNA: TGTGCCAGCAGCCTGGCGGCGCTTAATGAAAAACTGTTTTTT
size: .; J: TRBJ1-2; V: TRBV9; D: .; CDR3: CASSVESRRPFGYTF; DNA: TGTGCCAGCAGCGTAGAATCCCGCAGGCCCTTTGGCTACACCTTC
size: .; J: TRBJ2-7; V: TRBV29-1; D: .; CDR3: CSVRQGGREQYF; DNA: TGCAGCGTCAGGCAGGGTGGGCGCGAGCAGTACTTC
size: .; J: TRBJ2-7; V: TRBV28; D: TRBD2; CDR3: CASSAGGPYEQYF; DNA: TGTGCCAGCAGTGCGGGAGGGCCGTACGAGCAGTACTTC
size: .; J: TRBJ2-7; V: TRBV19; D: .; CDR3: CASSPKALSSVPQSYEQYF; DNA: TGTGCCAGTAGTCCCAAAGCGTTATCTAGCGTGCCGCAGTCCTACGAGCAGTACTTC
size: .; J: TRBJ2-4; V: TRBV18; D: TRBD2; CDR3: CASSLSGRSNIQYF; DNA: TGTGCCAGCTCACTTAGCGGGAGGAGTAACATTCAGTACTTC
size: once; J: TRBJ1-5; V: TRBV4-1; D: .; CDR3: CASSLGGRDQPQHF; DNA: TGCGCCAGCAGCCTCGGGGGGCGCGACCAGCCCCAGCATTTT
size: .; J: TRBJ2-2; V: TRBV11-2; D: .; CDR3: CASTEQRRVSGELFF; DNA: TGTGCCAGCACTGAACAACGGAGGGTATCCGGGGAGCTGTTTTTT